Listed below are T cell receptor beta chains from one sample, sequenced in a study of blood T cell repertoires in COVID-19. The table came from immunoSEQ multiplex PCR; TCRdb's copy has only in-frame clones and leaves some out. The sample has around 320,000 clones, about nine tenths seen once; the top ten hold more than 2%. The sample was peripheral blood. The origin of the receptors is a man aged 18 to 30 with active or convalescent COVID-19. Both conserved end residues are part of each CDR3. D genes are given only for firm matches. A row's size may be missing; if present it is once, few, many or a size class.

D	size	J	V	CDR3	DNA
NA	NA	TRBJ1-1	TRBV9	CASSVAPGVEAFF	TGTGCCAGCAGCGTAGCCCCGGGGGTTGAAGCTTTCTTT
TRBD1	NA	TRBJ2-7	TRBV4-1	CASSHEGQGTYEQYF	TGCGCCAGCAGCCACGAGGGACAGGGGACATACGAGCAGTACTTC
NA	NA	TRBJ2-2	TRBV12-5	CASVGDDGELFF	TGTGCTAGTGTCGGAGATGACGGGGAGCTGTTTTTT
TRBD2	NA	TRBJ2-3	TRBV4-3	CASSLTSGGATFTDTQYF	TGCGCCAGCAGCCTTACTAGCGGGGGGGCGACGTTCACAGATACGCAGTATTTT
NA	NA	TRBJ1-1	TRBV19	CASSTETPNTEAFF	TGTGCCAGTAGTACCGAGACACCGAACACTGAAGCTTTCTTT
TRBD2	once	TRBJ2-1	TRBV7-9	CASSSSGTSYNEQFF	TGTGCCAGCAGCTCTAGCGGAACTAGCTACAATGAGCAGTTCTTC
TRBD2	NA	TRBJ2-7	TRBV28	CATRLAGGSSYEQYF	TGTGCCACCAGACTAGCGGGAGGGAGCTCCTACGAGCAGTACTTC
TRBD2	NA	TRBJ2-1	TRBV19	CASQRGPSSYNEQFF	TGTGCCAGTCAGCGGGGCCCGAGCTCCTACAATGAGCAGTTCTTC
TRBD2	NA	TRBJ2-3	TRBV7-2	CASSTLTSGEADTQYF	TGTGCCAGCAGCACCTTAACTAGCGGGGAGGCAGATACGCAGTATTTT
NA	NA	TRBJ2-6	TRBV18	CASSVSGQSTSGANVLTF	TGTGCCAGCTCCGTTTCTGGACAGAGTACTTCTGGGGCCAACGTCCTGACTTTC
NA	NA	TRBJ2-2	TRBV3-1/TRBV3-2	CASSFSTGELFF	TGTGCCAGCAGTTTCAGCACCGGGGAGCTGTTTTTT
TRBD1	NA	TRBJ2-5	TRBV7-2	CASSPSPYRTGWRETQYF	TGTGCCAGCAGCCCCAGCCCATATCGGACAGGGTGGCGAGAGACCCAGTACTTC
NA	NA	TRBJ1-2	TRBV5-1	CASSFRAAKDGYTF	TGCGCCAGCAGCTTCAGGGCAGCAAAGGATGGCTACACCTTC
NA	NA	TRBJ2-4	TRBV6-5	CASPPKNIQYF	TGTGCCAGCCCCCCGAAAAACATTCAGTACTTC
TRBD1	NA	TRBJ2-2	TRBV6-6	CASSYGDRGGTGELFF	TGTGCCAGCAGTTACGGGGACAGGGGAGGGACCGGGGAGCTGTTTTTT
NA	NA	TRBJ2-7	TRBV11-2	CASSLRNAGGYEQYF	TGTGCCAGCAGCTTAAGAAATGCAGGGGGGTACGAGCAGTACTTC
NA	NA	TRBJ1-5	TRBV18	CASSTRNQPQHF	TGTGCCAGCTCAACCAGGAATCAGCCCCAGCATTTT
NA	NA	TRBJ1-1	TRBV2	CASSEFLGGGAEAFF	TGTGCCAGCAGTGAATTTTTGGGTGGGGGGGCTGAAGCTTTCTTT
NA	NA	TRBJ1-1	TRBV5-1	CASSSQDSTTEAFF	TGCGCCAGCAGCTCCCAAGACTCGACCACTGAAGCTTTCTTT
TRBD1	NA	TRBJ1-5	TRBV27	CASSRTGGRQPQHF	TGTGCCAGCAGTCGGACAGGGGGAAGGCAGCCCCAGCATTTT
NA	NA	TRBJ1-5	TRBV3-1/TRBV3-2	CASSLSPGQPQHF	TGTGCCAGCAGCCTCTCGCCGGGTCAGCCCCAGCATTTT
NA	NA	TRBJ2-7	TRBV12-3/TRBV12-4	CASSSTLTYEQYF	TGTGCCAGCAGTTCGACTTTAACCTACGAGCAGTACTTC
TRBD2	NA	TRBJ2-4	TRBV11-2	CASSVFGGGAGKNIQYF	TGTGCCAGCAGCGTCTTCGGCGGGGGGGCGGGAAAAAACATTCAGTACTTC
NA	once	TRBJ2-1	TRBV5-1	CASSFHTGLDEQFF	TGCGCCAGCAGCTTCCACACAGGGCTCGATGAGCAGTTCTTC
TRBD2	NA	TRBJ2-3	TRBV27	CASRASGRVTDTQYF	TGTGCCAGCAGGGCTAGCGGGAGGGTAACAGATACGCAGTATTTT
TRBD2	NA	TRBJ2-3	TRBV13	CASSLVRLADRGTDTQYF	TGTGCCAGCAGCTTAGTTCGACTAGCGGATAGAGGCACAGATACGCAGTATTTT
TRBD2	NA	TRBJ2-5	TRBV20-1	CSASLRGGMKTQYF	TGCAGTGCTAGTTTGCGGGGGGGCATGAAGACCCAGTACTTC
NA	NA	TRBJ2-7	TRBV5-6	CASSWTMGVHEQYF	TGTGCCAGCAGCTGGACGATGGGAGTCCACGAGCAGTACTTC
TRBD1	NA	TRBJ1-2	TRBV18	CASSSGQGSGGYTF	TGTGCCAGCTCGTCGGGACAGGGATCCGGAGGCTACACCTTC
NA	NA	TRBJ2-3	TRBV9	CASSVEGGLDTQYF	TGTGCCAGCAGCGTAGAGGGGGGGTTGGATACGCAGTATTTT
TRBD1	NA	TRBJ1-5	TRBV7-2	CASSLAGGAGQPQHF	TGTGCCAGCAGCTTAGCAGGGGGCGCCGGCCAGCCCCAGCATTTT
TRBD2	NA	TRBJ2-2	TRBV9	CASKFNGGRTGELFF	TGTGCCAGCAAATTTAACGGGGGGAGAACCGGGGAGCTGTTTTTT
NA	NA	TRBJ2-1	TRBV11-3	CASSLDTGPPSSSYNEQFF	TGTGCCAGCAGCTTAGATACAGGGCCCCCTTCTAGCTCCTACAATGAGCAGTTCTTC
TRBD1	NA	TRBJ2-1	TRBV19	CASSPRDRGYNEQFF	TGTGCCAGTAGTCCCCGGGACAGGGGGTACAATGAGCAGTTCTTC
TRBD2	NA	TRBJ2-1	TRBV19	CASSIARTSGSYNEQFF	TGTGCCAGTAGTATAGCCAGGACTAGCGGCTCCTACAATGAGCAGTTCTTC
NA	NA	TRBJ2-2	TRBV5-4	CASSLTGTRGELFF	TGTGCCAGCAGCTTGACCGGGACACGCGGGGAGCTGTTTTTT
NA	NA	TRBJ2-3	TRBV5-1	CASSPGVGDTQYF	TGCGCCAGCAGCCCGGGGGTTGGGGATACGCAGTATTTT
NA	NA	TRBJ2-1	TRBV14	CASSQATAGKRYNEQFF	TGTGCCAGCAGCCAAGCGACCGCCGGTAAGCGGTACAATGAGCAGTTCTTC